Below, 26 T cell receptor beta chains from the same sample are listed, as sequenced in a study of cytomegalovirus exposure and HLA in healthy donors. Primers for the PCR totalled 60 Vbeta and 13 Jbeta. Clones were read by immunoSEQ multiplex PCR, and TCRdb kept only the in-frame ones, dropping some. The sample yields around 80,000 clones, over 9.5% seen once. The sequenced sample was PBMCs. These receptors all come from a man aged 55 to 70 in good health and CMV-seropositive.

This clone was observed a handful of times. The chain recombines TRBV10-3 with TRBJ2-1; 13 nucleotides match TRBD2. This CDR3 has 18 residues. Germline trimming cut 3 bases from V and 7 bases from J; bases unmatched to any gene: 12. Germline CDR1 ENHRY, CDR2 SYGVKD. CDR3 sequence: CAISDLGTSGIPGNEQFF. In nucleotides, the CDR3 is TGTGCCATCAGTGATCTAGGGACTAGCGGGATTCCGGGGAATGAGCAGTTCTTC.

In its sample, this clone was seen a few times. The rearrangement joins TRBV5-1 to TRBJ1-1; 7 bases line up with TRBD1. CDR3 size: 15 residues. V lost 5 bases to trimming and J lost 4 bases; unmatched junction nucleotides: 11. Germline lookup yields CDR1 SGHRS and CDR2 YFSETQ. For the CDR3, the DNA is TGCGCCAGCAGAGCAACTGTGCAGGGGGGCACTGAAGCTTTCTTT. Translated: CASRATVQGGTEAFF.

This clone was picked up a small number of times. This chain joins TRBV9 and TRBJ1-2; 9 bases align to TRBD1. Germline loops: CDR1 SGDLS, CDR2 YYNGEE. The CDR3 totals 15 residues. V dropped 0 bases and J dropped 2; count of bases not matched to a gene: 2. The DNA for the CDR3 is TGTGCCAGCAGCGTAGGTGACAGGGGGAACTATGGCTACACCTTC. Its translation is CASSVGDRGNYGYTF.

This clone was seen a handful of times. This sequence joins TRBV27 and TRBJ2-1; TRBD2 matches at 13 bases. The germline gives CDR1 MNHEY, CDR2 SMNVEV (reference sequence). Losses at the gene ends were 1 base for V and 4 bases for J; bases not matched to a gene: 7. The CDR3 is 18 residues long. The DNA of the CDR3 is TGTGCCAGCAGTTTATTTGGACTAGCGGGAGTGAATTACAATGAGCAGTTCTTC. This sequence encodes CASSLFGLAGVNYNEQFF.

The rearrangement uses TRBV27 and TRBJ2-5; 9 nucleotides agree with TRBD2. Germline trimming cut 0 bases from V and 2 bases from J; bases unmatched to any gene: 7. The CDR3 runs 17 residues. Germline-derived CDR1 and CDR2 are MNHEY and SMNVEV (reference sequence). The CDR3 DNA sequence: TGTGCCAGCAGTTTATCGTACCCGACTAGCGGACAAGAGACCCAGTACTTC. Translation: CASSLSYPTSGQETQYF.

V is TRBV28 and J is TRBJ1-1; TRBD1 aligns across 7 bases. The ends lost 2 bases at V and 1 base at J; junction bases unmatched: 7. CDR1 MDHEN and CDR2 SYDVKM come from the germline V gene. This CDR3 region has 16 residues. The CDR3 loop reads CASSLRQGSANTEAFF. The CDR3 DNA is TGTGCCAGCAGTTTAAGACAGGGATCCGCGAACACTGAAGCTTTCTTT.

The rearrangement joins TRBV19 to TRBJ2-7; D is unclear. Germline CDR1 and CDR2: LNHDA and SQIVND (reference sequence). V dropped 4 bases and J dropped 3 bases, with 31 bases sitting between them. The CDR3 is made up of 20 amino acids. CDR3 DNA: TGTGCCAGTAGTACCCCATCCCCAACTGATTTTATGGCGGCAAGCTACGAGCAGTACTTC. Translated, it gives CASSTPSPTDFMAASYEQYF. Variable domain in full (rest from reference TRBV19 and TRBJ2-7): DGGITQSPKYLFRKEGQNVTLSCEQNLNHDAMYWYRQDPGQGLRLIYYSQIVNDFQKGDIAEGYSVSREKKESFPLTVTSAQKNPTAFYLCASSTPSPTDFMAASYEQYFGPGTRLTVT.

The rearrangement links TRBV19 to TRBJ1-5; 7 bases map to TRBD1. The CDR3 spans 17 residues. V dropped 4 bases and J dropped 0; count of bases not matched to a gene: 9. Germline lookup yields CDR1 LNHDA and CDR2 SQIVND (reference sequence). The CDR3 spells CASSNSFDRASNQPQHF. CDR3 DNA: TGTGCCAGTAGTAACTCCTTTGACAGGGCTAGCAATCAGCCCCAGCATTTT.

The chain uses TRBV9 and TRBJ2-3; D gene uncertain. The CDR3 runs 14 residues. V lost 0 bases and J 4 bases, leaving 9 bases between the germline ends. Germline V gene sequence: CDR1 SGDLS, CDR2 YYNGEE. CDR3 in DNA: TGTGCCAGCAGCGTAGGTCTCGGGTCAGATACGCAGTATTTT. Translating gives CASSVGLGSDTQYF.

The genes are TRBV18 and TRBJ1-1, with D uncertain. V was clipped by 1 base and J by 2 bases, with 8 bases between them. CDR3 size: 14 residues. CDR1 and CDR2 from the germline V gene are KGHSH and LQKENI. For the CDR3, the DNA is TGTGCCAGCTCACCACAGAGCTCAAACACTGAAGCTTTCTTT. Encoded protein: CASSPQSSNTEAFF. The variable domain in full, with the rest retrieved from reference TRBV18 and TRBJ1-1, is NAGVMQNPRHLVRRRGQEARLRCSPMKGHSHVYWYRQLPEEGLKFMVYLQKENIIDESGMPKERFSAEFPKEGPSILRIQQVVRGDSAAYFCASSPQSSNTEAFFGQGTRLTVV.

The chain joins TRBV19 to TRBJ2-6; D is ambiguous. Germline CDR1 reads LNHDA; CDR2 reads SQIVND (reference sequence). This CDR3 region has 13 residues. The V end lost 10 bases, the J end lost 0 bases, and 7 bases lay between the germline ends. CDR3 DNA: TGTGCCACCCAGAACTCTGGGGCCAACGTCCTGACTTTC. It yields the protein CATQNSGANVLTF.

This clone was counted between two and nine times. This chain joins TRBV6-6 and TRBJ1-2, with D perhaps TRBD1 (5 bases). Looked up from germline, CDR1 is MNHNY and CDR2 is SVGAGI (reference sequence). Trimming took 0 bases from V and 6 from J, leaving 14 bases between them. The CDR3 runs 15 residues. The CDR3 here is CASSYSELGGNGYTF. The DNA for the CDR3 is TGTGCCAGCAGTTACTCGGAGTTGGGGGGAAATGGCTACACCTTC.

J is TRBJ2-3 and V is TRBV9, with 9 positions matching TRBD2. This CDR3 contains 16 residues. The junction had 8 bases not matched to a gene; V was cut back by 0 bases and J by 6 bases. Per germline, CDR1 SGDLS and CDR2 YYNGEE. The chain's CDR3 is CASSVAAAGGRDTQYF. In DNA, the CDR3 is TGTGCCAGCAGCGTAGCAGCTGCGGGGGGGCGGGATACGCAGTATTTT.

DNA for the CDR3: TGTGCCAGCAGTCCCGCCTGGGGATCCGGGGTAGATACGCAGTATTTT. Protein product: CASSPAWGSGVDTQYF. The chain links TRBV6-6 to TRBJ2-3; tentatively, D is TRBD2 (5 bases). Deletions cut 5 bases from V and 5 bases from J, with 20 bases between. The CDR3 is made up of 16 amino acids. Germline CDR1 is MNHNY and CDR2 is SVGAGI (reference sequence).

The chain uses TRBV20-1 and TRBJ1-1; D unclear. The V end was cut by 4 bases, the J end by 8 bases, with 8 bases between. Germline V gene data show CDR1 as DFQATT and CDR2 as SNEGSKA (reference sequence). This CDR3 has 10 residues. DNA of the CDR3: TGCAGTGCTAAAGAGTCAGAAGCTTTCTTT. This codes for CSAKESEAFF.

The rearrangement joins TRBV7-6 to TRBJ2-7, with D perhaps matching TRBD2 (5 bases). Trimming left V 1 base short and J 7 bases short, with 8 bases between. The CDR3 has 12 amino acids. Germline V CDR1 and CDR2: SGHVS, FNYEAQ. The chain's CDR3 is CASSLGGREQYF. The CDR3 DNA sequence: TGTGCCAGCAGCTTAGGAGGGCGAGAGCAGTACTTC.

This clone was recorded a few times. J is TRBJ1-6 and V is TRBV30, with 7 bases fitting TRBD1. Unmatched junction bases numbered 3, after V lost 3 bases and J lost 7 bases. Germline CDR1 and CDR2: GTSNPN and SVGIG (reference sequence). This CDR3 comprises 13 residues. The CDR3 is CAWSPGQNSPLHF. The CDR3 nucleotides read TGTGCCTGGAGCCCGGGACAGAATTCACCCCTCCACTTT.

In its sample, this clone was seen a few times. V and J are TRBV30 and TRBJ1-2; TRBD1 matches 9 bases. The CDR3 spans 12 residues. Germline CDR1 is GTSNPN and CDR2 is SVGIG (reference sequence). V lost 6 bases to trimming and J lost 4 bases; unmatched junction nucleotides: 3. CDR3 DNA: TGTGCCTGCCGACAGGGGGGCTATGGCTACACCTTC. Its protein product is CACRQGGYGYTF.

This chain joins TRBV5-4 and TRBJ2-1; 11 bases align to TRBD2. The CDR3 contains 16 residues. Trimming cost V 4 bases and J 2 bases; bases outside gene matches: 5. CDR1 SGHNT and CDR2 YYREEE come from the germline V gene (reference sequence). The DNA of the CDR3 is TGTGCCAGCAGCGGTGGGACTAGCGGAGCCTACAATGAGCAGTTCTTC. Translated, it gives CASSGGTSGAYNEQFF.

This clone came up a few times. The chain has TRBV6-1 and TRBJ2-3; tentative D call: TRBD2 (5 bases). V lost 0 bases to trimming and J lost 1 base, with 8 bases between them. CDR1 is MNHNS and CDR2 is SASEGT in the germline V gene. The CDR3 is 15 amino acids. The CDR3 sequence is CASSEATRGTDTQYF. The CDR3 bases are TGTGCCAGCAGTGAAGCTACGCGGGGCACAGATACGCAGTATTTT.

The chain has TRBV5-8 and TRBJ2-7; 7 nucleotides line up with TRBD2. Unmatched junction bases numbered 1, after V lost 1 base and J lost 0 bases. Germline CDR1 and CDR2: SGHTS and YDEGEE. The CDR3 is 14 amino acids. CDR3 in DNA: TGTGCCAGCAGCTTGCGGGGGGTCTCCTACGAGCAGTACTTC. This gives the protein CASSLRGVSYEQYF.

The chain joins TRBV27 to TRBJ2-1; D is undetermined. CDR3 length equals 13 residues. Germline V gives CDR1 MNHEY, CDR2 SMNVEV (reference sequence). Trimming removed 3 bases at V and 8 bases at J, with 11 bases between. This CDR3 is CASSFAHRDEQFF. The CDR3 bases are TGTGCCAGCAGTTTTGCTCATCGGGATGAGCAGTTCTTC.

The J gene is TRBJ2-2, the V gene TRBV6-5; perhaps TRBD1 as D (5 bases). The CDR3 sequence is 14 residues long. Deletions cut 7 bases from V and 6 bases from J, with 15 bases between. Germline loops: CDR1 MNHEY, CDR2 SVGAGI. CDR3 residues: CASTYERGAGELFF. The CDR3 bases are TGTGCCAGCACCTATGAAAGGGGCGCCGGGGAGCTGTTTTTT.

There are a few counts of this clone. The chain joins TRBV7-9 to TRBJ1-1, with D unclear. V dropped 4 bases and J dropped 4 bases, with 13 bases sitting between them. From germline, CDR1 is SEHNR and CDR2 FQNEAQ (reference sequence). The CDR3 spans 14 residues. CDR3 nucleotide sequence: TGTGCCAGCAGCTCGGCGGCGCGGAGCACTGAAGCTTTCTTT. The encoded protein is CASSSAARSTEAFF.

This clone was seen a few times. This chain joins TRBV5-1 and TRBJ1-1; 8 bases map to TRBD1. Germline V gives CDR1 SGHRS, CDR2 YFSETQ. The CDR3 contains 16 residues. The trim removed 4 bases at V and 2 bases at J, leaving 10 bases unmatched. Here the CDR3 reads CASSDGTGPFNTEAFF. The DNA for the CDR3 is TGCGCCAGCAGCGATGGGACAGGACCCTTCAACACTGAAGCTTTCTTT.

V gene TRBV25-1 combines with J gene TRBJ1-3; perhaps TRBD1 as D (6 bases). Germline CDR1 and CDR2: MGHDK and SYGVNS. Trimming took 6 bases from V and 2 from J, leaving 14 bases between them. The CDR3 sequence is 15 residues long. CDR3: CASRATGTTGNTIYF. The CDR3 DNA is TGTGCCAGCAGGGCAACCGGGACAACTGGAAACACCATATATTTT. Combining the CDR3 with reference TRBV25-1 and TRBJ1-3 gives the whole variable domain EADIYQTPRYLVIGTGKKITLECSQTMGHDKMYWYQQDPGMELHLIHYSYGVNSTEKGDLSSESTVSRIRTEHFPLTLESARPSHTSQYLCASRATGTTGNTIYFGEGSWLTVV.